This TCR beta chain was retrieved from a study of cytomegalovirus exposure and HLA in healthy donors. General study findings and limits: Presence/absence comparisons presumed near-even sequencing depth among donors. Reports indicate that TCR beta sequences accurately predicted the HLA-A and HLA-B alleles of most subjects.

Turning to this clone: Its matching antigen is unknown.

PCR involved 60 Vbeta and 13 Jbeta primers. Produced via immunoSEQ multiplex PCR; TCRdb's table is partial and in-frame only. The sample includes over 150,000 clones, 75% to 80% of them seen just once. J gave up 10 bases and V 5 bases, and 9 bases lay outside the gene matches. Per the germline V gene, CDR1 is SGHTA and CDR2 is FQGNSA. The CDR3 runs to 15 residues. The sequenced sample consisted of PBMCs. The clonotype originates from a middle-aged woman in good health and CMV-seropositive. This rearrangement joins TRBV7-2 to TRBJ1-6; TRBD1 matches 9 bases. The CDR3 DNA follows: TGTGCCAGCAGCGAACTCACAGGGGGCCGCTCACCCCTCCACTTT. It specifies CASSELTGGRSPLHF. The full variable domain, rest sourced from reference TRBV7-2 and TRBJ1-6, is GAGVSQSPSNKVTEKGKDVELRCDPISGHTALYWYRQSLGQGLEFLIYFQGNSAPDKSGLPSDRFSAERTGGSVSTLTIQRTQQEDSAVYLCASSELTGGRSPLHFGNGTRLTVT.